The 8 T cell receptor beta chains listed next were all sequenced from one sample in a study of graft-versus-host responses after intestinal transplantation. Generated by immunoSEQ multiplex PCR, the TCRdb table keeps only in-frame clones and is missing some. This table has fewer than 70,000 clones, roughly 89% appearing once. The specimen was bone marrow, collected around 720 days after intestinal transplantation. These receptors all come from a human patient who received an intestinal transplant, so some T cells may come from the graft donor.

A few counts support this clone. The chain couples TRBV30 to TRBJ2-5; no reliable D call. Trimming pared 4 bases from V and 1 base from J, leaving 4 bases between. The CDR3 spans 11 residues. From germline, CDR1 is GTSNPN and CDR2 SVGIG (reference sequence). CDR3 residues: CAWTLQETQYF. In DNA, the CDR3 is TGTGCCTGGACCCTCCAAGAGACCCAGTACTTC.

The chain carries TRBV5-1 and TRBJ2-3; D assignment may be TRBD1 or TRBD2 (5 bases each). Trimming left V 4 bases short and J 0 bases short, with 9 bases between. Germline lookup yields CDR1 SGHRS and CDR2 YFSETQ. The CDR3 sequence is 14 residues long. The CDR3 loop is CASSLRDSTDTQYF. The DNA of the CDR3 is TGCGCCAGCAGCCTAAGGGACAGCACAGATACGCAGTATTTT.

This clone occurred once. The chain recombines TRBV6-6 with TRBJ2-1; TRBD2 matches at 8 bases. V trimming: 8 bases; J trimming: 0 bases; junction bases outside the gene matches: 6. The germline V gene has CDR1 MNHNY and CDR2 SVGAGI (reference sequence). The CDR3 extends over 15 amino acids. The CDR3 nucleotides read TGTGCCAGCGGATTAGCGGGACCCTCCTACAATGAGCAGTTCTTC. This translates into CASGLAGPSYNEQFF.

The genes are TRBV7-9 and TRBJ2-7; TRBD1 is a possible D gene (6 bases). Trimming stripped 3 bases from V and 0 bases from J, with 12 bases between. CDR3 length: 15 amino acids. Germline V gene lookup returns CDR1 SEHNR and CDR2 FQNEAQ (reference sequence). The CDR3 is CASSFGTQSSYEQYF. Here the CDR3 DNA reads TGTGCCAGCAGCTTTGGGACACAGAGCTCCTACGAGCAGTACTTC.

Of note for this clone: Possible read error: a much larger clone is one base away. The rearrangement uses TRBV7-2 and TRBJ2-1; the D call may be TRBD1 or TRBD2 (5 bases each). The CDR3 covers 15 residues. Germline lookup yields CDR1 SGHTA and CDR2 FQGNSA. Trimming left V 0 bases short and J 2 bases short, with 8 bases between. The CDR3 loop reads CASSLAGVPYNEQFF. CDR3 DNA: TGTGCCAGCAGCTTAGCGGGGGTCCCCTACAATGAGCAGTTCTTC.

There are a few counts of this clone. DNA of the CDR3: TGTGCCTGGACCCCGGGACAGCCCTACAATGAGCAGTTCTTC. Protein sequence: CAWTPGQPYNEQFF. This chain links TRBV30 with TRBJ2-1, with 7 bases that match TRBD1. Germline V gene sequence: CDR1 GTSNPN, CDR2 SVGIG (reference sequence). CDR3 size: 14 residues. V shed 4 bases, J shed 2 bases, and the junction held 5 bases outside the gene matches.

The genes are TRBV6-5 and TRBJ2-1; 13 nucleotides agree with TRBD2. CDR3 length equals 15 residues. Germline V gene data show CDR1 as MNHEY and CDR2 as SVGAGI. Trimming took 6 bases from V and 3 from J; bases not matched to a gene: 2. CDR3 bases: TGTGCCAGCAGCGGACTAGCGGGAGTCTACAATGAGCAGTTCTTC. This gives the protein CASSGLAGVYNEQFF.

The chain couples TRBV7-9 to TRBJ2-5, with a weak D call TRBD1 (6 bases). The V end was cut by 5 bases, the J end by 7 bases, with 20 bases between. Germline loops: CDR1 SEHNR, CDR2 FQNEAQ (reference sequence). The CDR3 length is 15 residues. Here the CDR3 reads CASSPLGYMTGTQYF. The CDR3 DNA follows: TGTGCCAGCAGCCCGCTCGGGTACATGACAGGGACCCAGTACTTC.